The present T cell receptor beta chain was sequenced within a study of OX40 agonist ivuxolimab in advanced cancers. In the study overall: Patients received intravenous ivuxolimab every 2 weeks at 0.01 to 10 mg/kg.

Concerning this clone: No antigen is known for it.

Assay used: immunoSEQ multiplex PCR; TCRdb lists only in-frame clones, some missing. The sample holds about 22,000 clones; 60% to 80% are singletons and the top ten take over 10%. Study-level results: There was clonal expansion of CD4+ and CD8+ blood T cells by week 6 at 0.1 to 3.0 mg/kg.

Germline-derived CDR1 and CDR2 are SGHRS and YFSETQ. This CDR3 region has 14 residues. V gave up 4 bases and J gave up 4 bases; unmatched junction bases: 5. The TCR was taken from an adult with an advanced solid tumor such as melanoma, head and neck, liver or kidney cancer. The chain recombines TRBV5-1 with TRBJ2-7, with TRBD1 matching over 10 bases. The sample in question was CD4+ or CD8+ T cells sorted from blood, obtained in a trial of the OX40 agonist ivuxolimab. The DNA of the CDR3 is TGCGCCAGCAGCCCGGGACAGGGGTTGTACGAGCAGTACTTC. Its protein product is CASSPGQGLYEQYF.